The next 27 T cell receptor beta chains were all read from a single sample in a study of long-term antiretroviral therapy in people with HIV. With survey level as its setting, the immunoSEQ assay was v3.0. Repertoires were generated with immunoSEQ multiplex PCR, while TCRdb's copy carries only in-frame clones and drops some. The sample holds 20,000 to 25,000 clones, roughly 80% seen once. Source: unsorted PBMCs, taken 0.3 years after starting antiretroviral therapy. These receptors were collected from a man between 45 and 60 years old with HIV.

This rearrangement joins TRBV19 to TRBJ2-1, with 9 bases matching TRBD1. Trimming at V came to 9 bases and at J to 8 bases, leaving 11 bases not matched to a gene. CDR3 length: 14 amino acids. Germline assignment: CDR1 LNHDA and CDR2 SQIVND (reference sequence). DNA for the CDR3: TGTGCCAGCGGAGGGGGGACAGGGCTTGATGAGCAGTTCTTC. Translating gives CASGGGTGLDEQFF.

This clone appeared once. This chain joins TRBV9 and TRBJ2-7; possible D gene TRBD2, 6 bases. Germline CDR1 reads SGDLS; CDR2 reads YYNGEE. The CDR3 is made up of 16 amino acids. Trimming pared 0 bases from V and 2 bases from J, leaving 15 bases between. CDR3 bases: TGTGCCAGCAGCGTAGCTCCGGAGGGGACGGCCTACGAGCAGTACTTC. Its protein is CASSVAPEGTAYEQYF. The variable domain in full, completed from reference TRBV9 and TRBJ2-7, reads DSGVTQTPKHLITATGQRVTLRCSPRSGDLSVYWYQQSLDQGLQFLIQYYNGEERAKGNILERFSAQQFPDLHSELNLSSLELGDSALYFCASSVAPEGTAYEQYFGPGTRLTVT.

The V and J genes are TRBV6-5 and TRBJ2-7, with unresolved D. Trimming took 0 bases from V and 4 from J, leaving 13 bases between them. Germline CDR1 reads MNHEY; CDR2 reads SVGAGI. The CDR3 sequence is 15 residues long. The CDR3 region is CASSYSRSLNYEQYF. CDR3 nucleotide sequence: TGTGCCAGCAGTTACTCCCGATCACTCAATTACGAGCAGTACTTC.

This CDR3 is CASSLRQGGYGYTF. The CDR3 region has the DNA TGTGCCAGCAGTCTAAGACAGGGAGGCTATGGCTACACCTTC. V usage is TRBV28 and J usage is TRBJ1-2; 7 bases fit TRBD1. The V and J ends lost 5 bases and 4 bases, in that order; junction bases with no gene match: 7. This CDR3 has 14 amino acids. Germline lookup yields CDR1 MDHEN and CDR2 SYDVKM.

The chain uses TRBV28 and TRBJ1-2; D not resolved. V was pared by 6 bases and J by 6 bases, with 14 bases between. The CDR3 covers 13 residues. The germline CDR1 and CDR2 sequences are MDHEN and SYDVKM. The chain's CDR3 is CASSRRSFHGYTF. CDR3 coding DNA: TGTGCCAGCAGCCGAAGAAGTTTCCATGGCTACACCTTC.

The V and J genes are TRBV21-1 and TRBJ1-5; the listed D gene, TRBD1, was not tested against the DNA. TRBV21-1 is classified as a pseudogene. The CDR3 consists of 15 residues. Here the CDR3 reads CASSKSETGNQPQHF. CDR3 DNA: TGTGCCAGCAGCAAATCGGAGACAGGCAATCAGCCCCAGCATTTT.

This sequence joins TRBV7-2 and TRBJ2-3; no clear D. V gave up 1 base and J gave up 2 bases, with 7 bases separating them. This CDR3 comprises 14 residues. Germline V gene data show CDR1 as SGHTA and CDR2 as FQGNSA. The CDR3 DNA is TGTGCCAGCAGCTTAGTTGGGTACACAGATACGCAGTATTTT. Its translation is CASSLVGYTDTQYF.

The chain links TRBV5-4 to TRBJ2-3, with 7 bases that match TRBD2. The length of the CDR3 is 17 residues. Germline V gene sequence: CDR1 SGHNT, CDR2 YYREEE (reference sequence). The ends lost 0 bases at V and 4 bases at J; junction bases unmatched: 11. CDR3 DNA: TGTGCCAGCAGCTTGGGAGTTGCGGGAGTAGGTCCAGATACGCAGTATTTT. This translates into CASSLGVAGVGPDTQYF.

The rearrangement links TRBV4-3 to TRBJ2-2; 8 positions agree with TRBD1. Per germline, CDR1 LGHNA and CDR2 YSLEER. J lost 6 bases, V lost 5 bases, and 11 bases had no gene match. The CDR3 totals 16 residues. The CDR3 nucleotides read TGCGCCAGCAGCGCGACAGGGGCGGAAGTCTCCGGGGAGCTGTTTTTT. Translating it yields CASSATGAEVSGELFF.

The rearrangement uses TRBV28 and TRBJ1-4, with D maybe TRBD1 (5 bases). This CDR3 contains 14 residues. Germline loops: CDR1 MDHEN, CDR2 SYDVKM. With 2 bases removed from V and 5 bases from J, the gap between germline ends came to 9 bases. For the CDR3, the DNA is TGTGCCAGCAGTTTAGAAGGGGTAAATGAAAAACTGTTTTTT. The encoded protein is CASSLEGVNEKLFF. Combining the CDR3 with reference TRBV28 and TRBJ1-4 gives the whole variable domain DVKVTQSSRYLVKRTGEKVFLECVQDMDHENMFWYRQDPGLGLRLIYFSYDVKMKEKGDIPEGYSVSREKKERFSLILESASTNQTSMYLCASSLEGVNEKLFFGSGTQLSVL.

This clone was detected only a few times. V and J are TRBV4-3 and TRBJ2-7; TRBD1 agrees at 8 bases. The germline CDR1 and CDR2 sequences are LGHNA and YSLEER. J gave up 3 bases and V 8 bases, and 9 bases lay outside the gene matches. CDR3 length: 14 residues. The DNA of the CDR3 is TGCGCCAGCGCAGGCGGGACAGGACGCTACGAGCAGTACTTC. This codes for CASAGGTGRYEQYF.

The CDR3 coding sequence is TGTGCCAGTAGTATCGGGGGAGGGTTCGGCAATCAGCCCCAGCATTTT. It translates to CASSIGGGFGNQPQHF. This rearrangement joins TRBV19 to TRBJ1-5; D might be TRBD1 (5 bases). Deletions cut 3 bases from V and 2 bases from J, with 14 bases between. The CDR3 loop spans 16 amino acids. Germline V gene data show CDR1 as LNHDA and CDR2 as SQIVND (reference sequence).

The chain is built from TRBV10-3 and TRBJ2-2, with D perhaps assigned TRBD1 or TRBD2 (5 bases each). Trimming took 6 bases from V and 4 from J, leaving 15 bases between them. The germline V gene has CDR1 ENHRY and CDR2 SYGVKD. The CDR3 is 15 amino acids. The CDR3 loop reads CAIRGEGASTGELFF. The CDR3 DNA reads TGTGCCATCAGGGGGGAAGGGGCGAGCACCGGGGAGCTGTTTTTT.

This CDR3 is CASSDMGTGELFF. CDR3 DNA: TGTGCCTCGAGTGACATGGGGACCGGGGAGCTGTTTTTT. This chain joins TRBV28 and TRBJ2-2; D remains ambiguous. With 11 bases removed from V and 5 bases from J, the gap between germline ends came to 15 bases. The CDR3 consists of 13 residues. The V gene's germline CDR1 is MDHEN and CDR2 SYDVKM.

The genes are TRBV18 and TRBJ2-3, with D uncertain. CDR3 length equals 15 residues. Germline assignment: CDR1 KGHSH and CDR2 LQKENI. V lost 1 base, J lost 4 bases, and 12 bases lay in between. The CDR3 nucleotides read TGTGCCAGCTCACCACGATTAGCTTCCCCAGATACGCAGTATTTT. As protein: CASSPRLASPDTQYF.

This chain uses TRBV28 with TRBJ1-5; D ambiguous. CDR3 length: 15 residues. Trimming cost V 4 bases and J 4 bases, with 14 bases left between them. The germline V gene has CDR1 MDHEN and CDR2 SYDVKM. The CDR3 loop is CASSSYGRSNQPQHF. The CDR3 bases are TGTGCCAGCAGTTCCTACGGACGGAGTAATCAGCCCCAGCATTTT.

This chain links TRBV27 with TRBJ2-5; D is unclear. The germline gives CDR1 MNHEY, CDR2 SMNVEV (reference sequence). V was cut by 6 bases and J by 3 bases, with 5 bases left in between. The CDR3 extends over 11 amino acids. This CDR3 is CASRTEETQYF. The CDR3 bases are TGTGCCAGCAGAACAGAAGAGACCCAGTACTTC.

The rearrangement joins TRBV7-8 to TRBJ2-7, with TRBD2 identical over 8 bases. The CDR3 totals 16 residues. V lost 6 bases to trimming and J lost 4 bases; unmatched junction nucleotides: 14. Germline V gene lookup returns CDR1 SGHVS and CDR2 FQNEAQ. The CDR3 here is CASSSLLSGGGYEQYF. The CDR3 DNA sequence: TGTGCCAGCAGTTCCCTCCTTTCTGGCGGGGGGTACGAGCAGTACTTC.

The chain uses TRBV9 and TRBJ2-2; D is unclear. This CDR3 spans 15 amino acids. Germline lookup yields CDR1 SGDLS and CDR2 YYNGEE. Trimming cost V 4 bases and J 0 bases, with 10 bases left between them. DNA of the CDR3: TGTGCCAGCAGCCCCCATGTCTCGAACACCGGGGAGCTGTTTTTT. Protein product: CASSPHVSNTGELFF.

The chain employs TRBV18 and TRBJ1-2; D gene unclear. The CDR3 extends over 17 amino acids. The V end was cut by 3 bases, the J end by 3 bases, with 20 bases between. Germline CDR1 and CDR2: KGHSH and LQKENI. The CDR3 bases are TGTGCCAGCTCACCGAGAAACATCCCCCCAGCGGACTATGGCTACACCTTC. Translated, it gives CASSPRNIPPADYGYTF. The variable domain in full, with the rest retrieved from reference TRBV18 and TRBJ1-2, is NAGVMQNPRHLVRRRGQEARLRCSPMKGHSHVYWYRQLPEEGLKFMVYLQKENIIDESGMPKERFSAEFPKEGPSILRIQQVVRGDSAAYFCASSPRNIPPADYGYTFGSGTRLTVV.

This clone was picked up a small number of times. This same CDR3 is encoded by further DNA sequences in the sample. This chain connects TRBV14 to TRBJ1-2; the D is unclear. CDR1 SGHDN and CDR2 FVKESK come from the germline V gene. V lost 4 bases and J lost 5, with 8 bases in between. The CDR3 covers 12 residues. This chain's CDR3 is CASSLGGYGYTF. CDR3 in DNA: TGTGCCAGCAGCCTTGGTGGGTATGGCTACACCTTC.

The V gene is TRBV5-1, the J gene TRBJ1-6; D is unclear. Germline values: CDR1 SGHRS, CDR2 YFSETQ. The CDR3 consists of 15 residues. V shed 5 bases and J shed 7 bases, with 16 bases lying between them. CDR3 region: CASRSDGGFNSPLHF. The CDR3 DNA is TGCGCCAGCAGATCCGACGGCGGGTTCAATTCACCCCTCCACTTT. Variable domain in full (rest from reference TRBV5-1 and TRBJ1-6): KAGVTQTPRYLIKTRGQQVTLSCSPISGHRSVSWYQQTPGQGLQFLFEYFSETQRNKGNFPGRFSGRQFSNSRSEMNVSTLELGDSALYLCASRSDGGFNSPLHFGNGTRLTVT.

This clone was seen once. The V gene is TRBV27, the J gene TRBJ2-7, with TRBD2 as a possible D gene (6 bases). The CDR3 consists of 15 residues. The germline V and J ends were trimmed by 3 bases and 0 bases, with 12 bases remaining between them. CDR1 and CDR2 from the germline V gene are MNHEY and SMNVEV (reference sequence). The CDR3 reads CASSLRGSSSYEQYF. The CDR3, as DNA: TGTGCCAGCAGTTTGCGGGGCTCGAGCTCCTACGAGCAGTACTTC.

In DNA, the CDR3 is TGTGCCAGCAGCCAGGACGCGGGAGGGTATAGCACAGATACGCAGTATTTT. This translates into CASSQDAGGYSTDTQYF. The rearrangement links TRBV11-2 to TRBJ2-3; 9 bases match TRBD2. The germline V gene encodes CDR1 SGHAT and CDR2 FQNNGV. There are 17 residues in the CDR3. With V trimmed by 5 bases and J by 0 bases, 9 bases remained unmatched.

The table lists this clone with a few counts. The gene calls are TRBV27 and TRBJ2-5; the D gene is possibly TRBD1 (6 bases). The V end was cut by 3 bases, the J end by 3 bases, with 14 bases between. Germline V gene data show CDR1 as MNHEY and CDR2 as SMNVEV (reference sequence). This CDR3 comprises 15 residues. CDR3 sequence: CASSFSHRAKETQYF. DNA of the CDR3: TGTGCCAGCAGTTTCTCCCACAGGGCGAAAGAGACCCAGTACTTC.

The V gene is TRBV5-4, the J gene TRBJ1-1; D is ambiguous. V was cut by 4 bases and J by 3 bases, with 16 bases left in between. This CDR3 has 15 amino acids. Germline assignment: CDR1 SGHNT and CDR2 YYREEE (reference sequence). CDR3 in DNA: TGTGCCAGCAGCCACATGCGTTCCGGGGACACTGAAGCTTTCTTT. It yields the protein CASSHMRSGDTEAFF.

The gene calls are TRBV28 and TRBJ1-5, with TRBD1 identical over 7 bases. CDR1 is MDHEN, CDR2 SYDVKM, per germline. V trimming: 7 bases; J trimming: 11 bases; junction bases outside the gene matches: 8. CDR3 length equals 12 residues. The CDR3 reads CASTGGVGTQHF. The CDR3 DNA reads TGTGCCAGCACAGGGGGTGTAGGGACCCAGCATTTT. Using reference TRBV28 and TRBJ1-5 for the parts outside the CDR3, the full variable domain is DVKVTQSSRYLVKRTGEKVFLECVQDMDHENMFWYRQDPGLGLRLIYFSYDVKMKEKGDIPEGYSVSREKKERFSLILESASTNQTSMYLCASTGGVGTQHFGDGTRLSIL.